Below are 4 T cell receptor beta chains sequenced from a single sample in a study of graft-versus-host responses after intestinal transplantation. Their cognate antigens are unknown. The data were produced by immunoSEQ multiplex PCR, yet TCRdb's version contains in-frame clones alone and is incomplete. The sample yields tens of thousands of clones, around 83% seen once. This sample comprised unstimulated CD8+ T cells sorted from spleen or lymph node cells, obtained before intestinal transplant. Receptors were obtained from a human donor who received an intestinal transplant.

The V call is TRBV7-3, the J call TRBJ1-3; possibly TRBD1 for D (6 bases). CDR3 length: 17 residues. Germline V gives CDR1 SGHTA, CDR2 FQGTGA. Trimming pared 0 bases from V and 4 bases from J, leaving 16 bases between. In DNA form, the CDR3 reads TGTGCCAGCAGCTTAACAGAGACAAGGGGGGGCGGAAACACCATATATTTT. Protein sequence: CASSLTETRGGGNTIYF.

This CDR3 is CASSQGVYGGRQFF. In DNA form, the CDR3 reads TGCGCCAGCAGCCAAGGTGTTTATGGAGGGCGACAGTTCTTC. V and J are TRBV4-1 and TRBJ2-1, with D possibly matching TRBD2 (6 bases). The germline V gene has CDR1 MGHRA and CDR2 YSYEKL. This CDR3 is 14 amino acids long. The germline V and J ends were trimmed by 1 base and 13 bases, with 17 bases remaining between them.

CDR3 DNA: TGTGCCAGCAGTCCAGACGGGGGTTCACCCCTCCACTTT. Translating gives CASSPDGGSPLHF. This rearrangement joins TRBV25-1 to TRBJ1-6; weak D call: TRBD1 (5 bases). The CDR3 spans 13 residues. V was trimmed by 5 bases and J by 9 bases, leaving 11 bases between them. Germline V gene data show CDR1 as MGHDK and CDR2 as SYGVNS. The variable domain in full, completed from reference TRBV25-1 and TRBJ1-6, reads EADIYQTPRYLVIGTGKKITLECSQTMGHDKMYWYQQDPGMELHLIHYSYGVNSTEKGDLSSESTVSRIRTEHFPLTLESARPSHTSQYLCASSPDGGSPLHFGNGTRLTVT.

The CDR3 is CASSVGRGPAGTDTQYF. CDR3 DNA: TGTGCCAGCAGCGTGGGGAGGGGGCCTGCAGGGACAGATACGCAGTATTTT. The chain has TRBV9 and TRBJ2-3; D tentatively reads TRBD1 or TRBD2 (7 bases each). CDR3 length equals 17 residues. Trimming cost V 2 bases and J 3 bases, with 19 bases left between them. CDR1 and CDR2 (germline): SGDLS, YYNGEE.